This T cell receptor (beta chain) originates from a study of blood T cells in healthy people across ages. This clonotype was observed at least ten times. A second 7 to 11 cycle PCR used barcoded and J-beta primers. TCRdb passed the 5' RACE reads through MiXCR, listing each CDR3 protein once. This table holds hundreds of thousands of distinct CDR3 sequences, under 40% found once. The TCR sequence derives from a man between 18 and 35 years old in good health. Input material: blood.

The CDR3 DNA sequence: TGTGCCAGCAGCCAAGATCGGGGGCGAACTAACTATGGCTACACCTTC. It codes for CASSQDRGRTNYGYTF. J is TRBJ1-2 and V is TRBV4-2; maybe TRBD1 (6 bases). CDR1 is LGHNA and CDR2 is YNFKEQ in the germline V gene. V was shortened by 0 bases and J by 0 bases, with 11 bases between the two germline ends. CDR3 length: 16 residues.